This T cell receptor beta chain comes out of a study of T cells in Graves' hyperthyroidism and ophthalmopathy. Study-level background: Before treatment of any kind, peripheral blood was taken at initial diagnosis.

TCR beta CDR3 regions were amplified from RNA. HTBI primers were used for first-round RT-PCR of the TCR CDR3. Using its own MiXCR run on the multiplex PCR reads, TCRdb lists one record per CDR3 protein. The table has a few hundred thousand distinct CDR3 sequences, approximately 15% seen once. The germline V gene encodes CDR1 LGHNA and CDR2 YNFKEQ. This CDR3 has 14 residues. The trim removed 1 base at V and 9 bases at J, leaving 5 bases unmatched. Study-level results: Ophthalmopathy stood apart from stable hyperthyroidism in a 13 V-J model. Most clonotypes expanded in thyroid above 0.001 were likewise present in blood.

Not enrolled were patients with uncontrolled infection, other autoimmune disease, pregnancy or lactation. This clonotype was picked up many times. As yet, its antigen is unknown. The clonotype originates from a woman in her 30s with Graves' ophthalmopathy. The source material was blood. The V and J genes are TRBV4-2 and TRBJ2-1; 8 positions agree with TRBD2. This chain's CDR3 is CASSQAGGPGEQFF. The CDR3 DNA reads as TGTGCCAGCAGCCAAGCGGGGGGGCCTGGTGAGCAGTTCTTC.